The T cell receptor beta chain described here comes from a study of identical twins. The germline V and J ends were trimmed by 2 bases and 3 bases, with 17 bases remaining between them. Germline loops: CDR1 SGHRS, CDR2 YFSETQ. This CDR3 comprises 16 residues. Healthy Caucasians provided all donations. This clonotype has only a few counts. TCRdb reprocessed the 5' RACE reads via MiXCR and lists one record per CDR3 protein. The repertoire includes some 600,000 distinct CDR3 sequences, roughly 7.1% of them detected once, and less than 2% sits in the top ten. The sample also formed part of further work on yellow fever vaccine responses in identical twins.

The specimen sequenced was PBMCs. This sequence joins TRBV5-1 and TRBJ2-5, with D possibly TRBD2 on 7 matching bases. This receptor was obtained from a woman under 30 in good health. CDR3 coding DNA: TGCGCCAGCAGCTTCCACGGGGGGCTTGTCGAAGAGACCCAGTACTTC. Its translation is CASSFHGGLVEETQYF.